The 20 T cell receptor beta chains in this list originate from one sample, sequenced in a study of tumor-infiltrating lymphocytes in primary liver carcinoma. Total RNA and DNA came together from around 20-30 mg of bulk tissue without cell sorting. The investigators made TCR beta cDNA from about 500 ng total RNA, using a constant-region primer. Construction of TCR beta libraries relied on three successive nested multiplex PCR rounds employing slightly modified ARM-PCR. The two initial PCR rounds, about 9 cycles each, used TRBV1-TRBV30 forward and C-beta reverse primers. Each CDR3 protein gets one entry after TCRdb re-called the multiplex PCR reads with MiXCR. The table lists about 120,000 distinct CDR3 sequences, 60% to 70% of them singletons. The sequenced sample was liver tumor tissue from sampling region 1. The sample's subset: tumor region T1, superior pole. The receptors originated from a woman aged 60-75 years with primary liver carcinoma and hepatitis B virus infection.

The V call is TRBV6-1, the J call TRBJ2-1; D may match TRBD1 or TRBD2 (5 bases each). The V and J ends lost 1 base and 6 bases respectively, with 10 bases between them. The CDR3 runs to 14 residues. CDR1 and CDR2 (germline): MNHNS, SASEGT. CDR3 nucleotides: TGTGCCAGCAGTGAAGGGGGGACCATCAATGAGCAGTTCTTC. Amino acid sequence: CASSEGGTINEQFF.

Concerning this clonotype: A much larger clone is a single base away; this may be a read error. In nucleotides, the CDR3 is TGTGCCAGCAGTGAGGTGAACCAAGAGACCCACTACTTC. It is translated as CASSEVNQETHYF. This chain connects TRBV28 to TRBJ2-5; D remains unclear. Germline V gene data show CDR1 as MDHEN and CDR2 as SYDVKM. The CDR3 has 13 amino acids.

In its sample, this clonotype was seen many times. The V gene is TRBV11-2, the J gene TRBJ2-3; 8 positions match TRBD1. V lost 5 bases, J lost 6 bases, and 10 bases stayed unmatched. The CDR3 extends over 15 amino acids. Per germline, CDR1 SGHAT and CDR2 FQNNGV. CDR3 amino acids: CASSVPTRGPDTQYF. The CDR3 DNA reads as TGTGCCAGCAGCGTACCCACCAGGGGGCCCGATACGCAGTATTTT.

This clonotype was observed many times. The chain joins TRBV4-1 to TRBJ1-6, with D uncertain. Germline V lookup: CDR1 MGHRA, CDR2 YSYEKL. The CDR3 totals 13 residues. Trimming stripped 0 bases from V and 8 bases from J, with 5 bases between. The CDR3 DNA is TGCGCCAGCAGCCAAGATTTGTATTCACCCCTCCACTTT. Translated: CASSQDLYSPLHF.

This clonotype counts as medium-sized (0.01 to 0.1%). The chain links TRBV11-2 to TRBJ2-3; D not resolved. Trimming removed 4 bases from V and 2 bases from J, with 22 bases in between. The CDR3 extends over 18 amino acids. Germline CDR1 is SGHAT and CDR2 is FQNNGV. The CDR3 region has the DNA TGTGCCAGCAGCTCTCTGTGGGCACTTAGCAAGTCCACAGATACGCAGTATTTT. It encodes CASSSLWALSKSTDTQYF. Full variable domain (outside the CDR3, taken from reference TRBV11-2 and TRBJ2-3): EAGVAQSPRYKIIEKRQSVAFWCNPISGHATLYWYQQILGQGPKLLIQFQNNGVVDDSQLPKDRFSAERLKGVDSTLKIQPAKLEDSAVYLCASSSLWALSKSTDTQYFGPGTRLTVL.

This clonotype was seen just once. This chain links TRBV20-1 with TRBJ2-4, with TRBD2 matching 10 bases. CDR3 length equals 20 residues. V was pared by 1 base and J by 0 bases, with 15 bases of the junction left unmatched. Germline values: CDR1 DFQATT, CDR2 SNEGSKA (reference sequence). DNA for the CDR3: TGCAGTGCTAGAGGGGGGCTCGGCCTAGCGGGAGAAGAAGCCAAAAACATTCAGTACTTC. It codes for CSARGGLGLAGEEAKNIQYF.

Concerning this clonotype itself: The junction shows a germline mismatch at one end, possibly a read error. The chain has TRBV11-2 and TRBJ2-2; D is unclear. Germline V gene sequence: CDR1 SGHAT, CDR2 FQNNGV. The CDR3 has 15 residues. CDR3 amino acids: CACSIDVWAAGELFF. For the CDR3, the DNA is TGTGCCTGCAGCATAGATGTTTGGGCGGCTGGGGAGCTGTTTTTT.

As for this clonotype: One end of the junction does not line up with germline, which may come from a read error. The chain uses TRBV12-3 or TRBV12-4 and TRBJ2-3; D is perhaps TRBD1 (6 bases). CDR3 length equals 15 residues. The CDR3 nucleotides are TGTGCCAGCAGTTTTCGACAGGCAATATGGGATACGCAGTGTTTT. As protein: CASSFRQAIWDTQCF.

The rearrangement links TRBV19 to TRBJ2-1; 10 bases map to TRBD2. CDR3 length: 17 amino acids. The V gene end was trimmed by 3 bases and the J gene end by 2 bases; junction bases not matched to a gene: 7. CDR1 and CDR2 (germline): LNHDA, SQIVND (reference sequence). The CDR3 DNA sequence: TGTGCCAGTAGTATTCAGTCGACTAGCGGGCCCTACAATGAGCAGTTCTTC. Its protein is CASSIQSTSGPYNEQFF.

Comment on this clonotype: A much larger clone is a single base away; this may be a read error. The chain employs TRBV28 and TRBJ1-2; no definite D call. The CDR3 length is 14 residues. Per the germline V gene, CDR1 is MDHEN and CDR2 is SYDVKM. In DNA form, the CDR3 reads TGTGTCAGCAGTTTACCCCGACCTCCTTATGGCTACACCTTC. Protein product: CVSSLPRPPYGYTF.

The table lists this clonotype with a few counts. The chain combines TRBV10-2 with TRBJ2-7; 12 bases agree with TRBD2. Germline assignment: CDR1 WSHSY and CDR2 SAAADI. There are 13 residues in the CDR3. J lost 12 bases, V lost 3 bases, and 6 bases had no gene match. Here the CDR3 DNA reads TGCGCCAGCAGTGATCTAGCGGGAGGGCCTCTGTACTTC. Translation gives CASSDLAGGPLYF.

The V call is TRBV29-1, the J call TRBJ2-1, with D perhaps TRBD2 (5 bases). The CDR3 has 13 residues. The V gene lost 4 bases and the J gene lost 12 bases, with 19 bases spanning the gap. The germline V gene has CDR1 SQVTM and CDR2 ANQGSEA. This CDR3 is CSVAEPTRDGQFF. DNA of the CDR3: TGCAGCGTTGCAGAACCAACACGGGATGGGCAGTTCTTC.

With respect to this clonotype: The junction departs from germline at one end; a sequencing error may be responsible. The rearrangement uses TRBV11-2 and TRBJ2-1, with a possible D match to TRBD2 (5 bases). The CDR3 spans 16 residues. Germline loops: CDR1 SGHAT, CDR2 FQNNGV. In DNA, the CDR3 is TGTGCCATCAGCCGACTAAACCACGAGGTTGCCGATGAGCAGTTCTTC. This gives the protein CAISRLNHEVADEQFF.

The chain recombines TRBV11-2 with TRBJ2-5; a weak D match, TRBD2 (6 bases). Germline V CDR1 and CDR2: SGHAT, FQNNGV. This CDR3 region has 16 residues. Trimming left V 2 bases short and J 5 bases short, with 18 bases between. The CDR3 nucleotides are TGTGCCAGCAGCTTATCTGGGAGGCGGGATCCGGAGACCCAGTACTTC. This sequence encodes CASSLSGRRDPETQYF.

A word on this clonotype: The junction differs from germline at one of its ends, possibly a read error. The CDR3 coding sequence is TGTACCAGCAGCTTAGGGGGCGGGAGGATCCACGAGCAGTGCTTC. It codes for CTSSLGGGRIHEQCF. The chain carries TRBV11-2 and TRBJ2-7, with D perhaps matching TRBD2 (8 bases). Germline CDR1 reads SGHAT; CDR2 reads FQNNGV. The CDR3 is 15 residues long.

The sample holds many counts of this clonotype. This chain joins TRBV6-5 and TRBJ1-6; D is unclear. This CDR3 is built from 16 residues. V lost 8 bases, J lost 1 base, and 15 bases lay in between. CDR1 MNHEY and CDR2 SVGAGI come from the germline V gene. The CDR3 sequence: CASRRSVGSYNSPLHF. The CDR3 DNA sequence: TGTGCCAGCCGGAGGAGTGTGGGATCCTATAATTCACCCCTCCACTTT.

V is TRBV11-2 and J is TRBJ2-1; TRBD2 might be the D (7 bases). Germline V CDR1 and CDR2: SGHAT, FQNNGV. With 9 bases removed from V and 8 bases from J, the gap between germline ends came to 26 bases. CDR3 length: 16 residues. The CDR3, as DNA: TGTGCCAGTAGCCTAAGAAGGGGGGGCAGGGTGGATGAGCAGTTCTTC. The encoded protein is CASSLRRGGRVDEQFF.

The gene calls are TRBV7-9 and TRBJ2-7, with 13 bases identical to TRBD2. There are 18 residues in the CDR3. Per the germline V gene, CDR1 is SEHNR and CDR2 is FQNEAQ (reference sequence). Trimming removed 5 bases from V and 6 bases from J; junction bases left unmatched: 16. CDR3 DNA: TGTGCCAGCAGCCCCAACCGAGCACTAGCGGGAGGGTCTAGCGAGCAGTACTTC. This gives the protein CASSPNRALAGGSSEQYF.

As for this clonotype: This may be a read error, as it is one base from a much larger clone. No conserved phenylalanine or tryptophan is present at the end of the CDR3, so a read error is the likely explanation. This chain links TRBV28 with TRBJ2-7; TRBD2 is a possible D gene (5 bases). V lost 10 bases, J lost 3 bases, and 16 bases lay in between. This CDR3 is built from 13 residues. In germline, CDR1 is MDHEN, CDR2 SYDVKM. CDR3: CATAGSPHYEQYS. The CDR3 DNA sequence: TGTGCCACCGCGGGTTCCCCCCACTACGAGCAGTACTCC.

On this clonotype: Mismatch with germline at one junction end may stem from a read error. The chain uses TRBV6-2 or TRBV6-3 and TRBJ2-7, with a weak D call TRBD2 (5 bases). The CDR3 is 15 residues long. CDR1 is MNHEY and CDR2 is SVGEGT in the germline V gene. In DNA, the CDR3 is TGTGCCAGTAGTTACTCTCCGAGTAGCGTCTACGAGCAGTACTTC. It specifies CASSYSPSSVYEQYF.